This entry features one T cell receptor beta chain sequence. Its antigen is undetermined. What was sequenced were expressed TCRB transcripts, since all of the isolated RNA had been reverse transcribed. Clones were read by immunoSEQ multiplex PCR, and TCRdb kept only the in-frame ones, dropping some. The sample includes 250,000 to 350,000 clones, around an eighth of them seen just once. The data are from a study of beta chain features in type 1 diabetes. Study-wide points: High-TCR-expressing cells could be over-represented by cDNA sequencing. People with Type 1 diabetes carried modestly yet significantly shorter TCRB CDR3s in all four CD4+ subsets.

Trimming shortened V by 2 bases and J by 1 base, and 15 bases separated the two germline ends. Germline CDR1 SGHRS, CDR2 YFSETQ. This CDR3 is built from 16 residues. The TCR sequence derives from a man aged 25 to 45 with type 1 diabetes. The material sequenced was naive CD4+ T cells from blood. This sequence joins TRBV5-1 and TRBJ2-5, with a weak D call TRBD1 (5 bases). CDR3 amino acids: CASSLLISTAQETQYF. The CDR3 bases are TGCGCCAGCAGCTTACTAATCTCGACAGCCCAAGAGACCCAGTACTTC.